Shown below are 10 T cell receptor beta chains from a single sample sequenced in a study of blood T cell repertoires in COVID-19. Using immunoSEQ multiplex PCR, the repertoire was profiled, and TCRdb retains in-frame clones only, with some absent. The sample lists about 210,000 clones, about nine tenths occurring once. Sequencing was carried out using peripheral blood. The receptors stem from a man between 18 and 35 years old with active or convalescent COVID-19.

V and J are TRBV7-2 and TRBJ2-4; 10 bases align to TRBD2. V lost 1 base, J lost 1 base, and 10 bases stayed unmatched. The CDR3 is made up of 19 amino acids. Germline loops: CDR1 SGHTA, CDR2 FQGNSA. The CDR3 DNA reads TGTGCCAGCAGCTTAGGCCCAGCGGGGGGGCCTGGGGCCAAAAACATTCAGTACTTC. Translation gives CASSLGPAGGPGAKNIQYF.

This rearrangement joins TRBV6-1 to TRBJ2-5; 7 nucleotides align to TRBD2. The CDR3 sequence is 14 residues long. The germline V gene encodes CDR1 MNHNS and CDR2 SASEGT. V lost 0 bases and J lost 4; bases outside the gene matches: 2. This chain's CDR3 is CASSEAPGGETQYF. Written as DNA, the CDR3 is TGTGCCAGCAGTGAAGCCCCGGGAGGAGAGACCCAGTACTTC.

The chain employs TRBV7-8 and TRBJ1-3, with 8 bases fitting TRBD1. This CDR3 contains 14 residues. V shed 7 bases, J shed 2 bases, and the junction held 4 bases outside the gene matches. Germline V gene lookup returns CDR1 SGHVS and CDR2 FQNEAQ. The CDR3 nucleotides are TGTGCCAGCAAGATGGACAGGGCTGGAAACACCATATATTTT. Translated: CASKMDRAGNTIYF.

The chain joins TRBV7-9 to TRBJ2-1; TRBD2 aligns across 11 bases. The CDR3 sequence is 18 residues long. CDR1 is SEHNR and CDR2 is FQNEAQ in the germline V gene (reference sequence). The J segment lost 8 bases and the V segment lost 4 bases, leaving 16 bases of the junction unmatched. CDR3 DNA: TGTGCCAGCAGCTCCCCCAGAACTAGCGGGAGCATAAGCCATGAGCAGTTCTTC. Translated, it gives CASSSPRTSGSISHEQFF. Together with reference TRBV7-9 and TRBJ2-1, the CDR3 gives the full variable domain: DTGVSQNPRHKITKRGQNVTFRCDPISEHNRLYWYRQTLGQGPEFLTYFQNEAQLEKSRLLSDRFSAERPKGSFSTLEIQRTEQGDSAMYLCASSSPRTSGSISHEQFFGPGTRLTVL.

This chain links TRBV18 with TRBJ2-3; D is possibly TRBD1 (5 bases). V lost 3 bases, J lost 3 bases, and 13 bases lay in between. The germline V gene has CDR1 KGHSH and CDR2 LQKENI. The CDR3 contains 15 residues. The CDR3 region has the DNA TGTGCCAGCTCACCGGCAGGGCGTTCGACAGATACGCAGTATTTT. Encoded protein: CASSPAGRSTDTQYF.

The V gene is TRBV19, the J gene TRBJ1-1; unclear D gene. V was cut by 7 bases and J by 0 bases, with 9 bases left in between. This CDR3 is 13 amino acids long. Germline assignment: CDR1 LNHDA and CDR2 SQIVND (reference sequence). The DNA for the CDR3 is TGTGCCAGTACTACCACAGTGAACACTGAAGCTTTCTTT. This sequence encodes CASTTTVNTEAFF.

Here the CDR3 reads CAISVGREGGYTF. Written as DNA, the CDR3 is TGTGCCATCAGTGTCGGACGGGAGGGTGGCTACACCTTC. The chain uses TRBV10-3 and TRBJ1-2; no clear D gene. Germline V CDR1 and CDR2: ENHRY, SYGVKD. This CDR3 is 13 amino acids long. Trimming took off 4 bases at V and 7 bases at J, with 13 bases between the two ends.

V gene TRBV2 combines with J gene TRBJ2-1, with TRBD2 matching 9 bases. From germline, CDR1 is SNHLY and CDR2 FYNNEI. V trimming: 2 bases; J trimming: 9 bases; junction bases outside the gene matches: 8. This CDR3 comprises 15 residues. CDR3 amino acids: CASSENSGRLVEQFF. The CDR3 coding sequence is TGTGCCAGCAGTGAAAATAGCGGGAGATTGGTTGAGCAGTTCTTC.

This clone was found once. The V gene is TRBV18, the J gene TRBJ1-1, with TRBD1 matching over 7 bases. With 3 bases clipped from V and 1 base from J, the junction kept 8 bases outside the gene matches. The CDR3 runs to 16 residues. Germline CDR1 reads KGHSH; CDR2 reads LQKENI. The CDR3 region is CASSPRRGLENTEAFF. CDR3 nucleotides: TGTGCCAGCTCACCTCGTAGGGGGCTCGAGAACACTGAAGCTTTCTTT.

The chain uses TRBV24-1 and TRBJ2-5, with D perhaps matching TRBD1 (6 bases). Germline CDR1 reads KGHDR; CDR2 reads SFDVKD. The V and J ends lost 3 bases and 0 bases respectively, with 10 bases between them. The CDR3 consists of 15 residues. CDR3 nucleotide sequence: TGTGCCACCAGTGATCCCCGGACAGACCAAGAGACCCAGTACTTC. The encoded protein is CATSDPRTDQETQYF.